A selection of T cell receptor beta chains follows, all from one sample in a study of cytomegalovirus exposure and HLA in healthy donors. Profiling relied on immunoSEQ multiplex PCR, and the TCRdb table lists in-frame clones only, not all of them. The repertoire has roughly 56,000 clones, 65% to 85% of them found once; the top ten carry 2.5%. Sequenced sample: PBMCs. These receptors were taken from a boy between 10 and 17 years old in good health and CMV-seropositive. CDR3s include the opening cysteine and the closing phenylalanine or tryptophan. A D gene is named only where the DNA matches it firmly. Clone size appears in some rows only: once, few, many, or a class for an expanded clone.

TGTGCCAGCAGGGAGGGCCCTAAAGAGACCCAGTACTTC,CASREGPKETQYF,.,.,13,TRBJ2-5,TRBV6-1
TGTGCCAGCAGCCAAGGAGCTAGCGGGGTAGGGGAGACCCAGTACTTC,CASSQGASGVGETQYF,.,TRBD2,16,TRBJ2-5,TRBV4-2
TGTGCCAGCAGTTACGGGGGGGAAGCTTGGGATGAGCAGTTCTTC,CASSYGGEAWDEQFF,.,TRBD2,15,TRBJ2-1,TRBV6-6
TGCAGCGTTGTCAAGGGGGATCCCTATGGCTACACCTTC,CSVVKGDPYGYTF,.,.,13,TRBJ1-2,TRBV29-1
TGTGCCAGCAGCGTAGATCTAGCCCAAGAGACCCAGTACTTC,CASSVDLAQETQYF,.,.,14,TRBJ2-5,TRBV9
TGCGCCAGCAGCATCGGACAGGGCCCCTGGCCGGATACGCAGTATTTT,CASSIGQGPWPDTQYF,.,TRBD1,16,TRBJ2-3,TRBV5-1
TGTGCCAGCAGCTTAGGAGCTGGGAACACTGAAGCTTTCTTT,CASSLGAGNTEAFF,.,.,14,TRBJ1-1,TRBV7-9
TGTGCCATCAGTGTCAACTCCTACGAGCAGTACTTC,CAISVNSYEQYF,.,.,12,TRBJ2-7,TRBV10-3
TGTGCCAGCAGCCGTCCAGGGGGCGGGGGGAACACTGAAGCTTTCTTT,CASSRPGGGGNTEAFF,.,TRBD1,16,TRBJ1-1,TRBV5-8
TGTGCCAGCAGTGATTTCACAGGGGGCACCGGGGAGCTGTTTTTT,CASSDFTGGTGELFF,once,TRBD1,15,TRBJ2-2,TRBV25-1
TGTGCCAGCAGTTCAGGACTAGCGGGGGGGGATGAGCAGTTCTTC,CASSSGLAGGDEQFF,once,TRBD2,15,TRBJ2-1,TRBV6-5
TGTGCCAGCAGTGAACGGGACGAGGGGGACTACGAGCAGTACTTC,CASSERDEGDYEQYF,.,.,15,TRBJ2-7,TRBV6-1
TGCGCCAGCAGCCAGCCTAAGACAGGGAATTATGATCAGCCCCAGCATTTT,CASSQPKTGNYDQPQHF,.,TRBD1,17,TRBJ1-5,TRBV4-1
TGTGCCAGCCGGGGGGGTACGGATGAAAAACTGTTTTTT,CASRGGTDEKLFF,.,.,13,TRBJ1-4,TRBV6-1
TGTGCCAGCAGTTTTAGCGGAGGGGGCGCAACCGGGGAGCTGTTTTTT,CASSFSGGGATGELFF,.,.,16,TRBJ2-2,TRBV9
TGCGCCAGCAGTGAGGGGACTAGACTTCGCGAGCAGTACTTC,CASSEGTRLREQYF,once,TRBD2,14,TRBJ2-7,TRBV10-1
TGTGCCAGTCGGGGAACGACAGGGCTCTCTGGAAACACCATATATTTT,CASRGTTGLSGNTIYF,.,TRBD1,16,TRBJ1-3,TRBV19
TGTGCCAGCAGCTTAGTAACCGATTTAAGGGGTGCTTTCTTT,CASSLVTDLRGAFF,few,.,14,TRBJ1-1,TRBV7-9
TGTGCCATCTCGGTAGGGGCGGAAGAAAACTATGGCTACACCTTC,CAISVGAEENYGYTF,.,.,15,TRBJ1-2,TRBV10-3
TGTGCCAGCAGCTTAAGCGGGGTCGAGCTGTTTTTT,CASSLSGVELFF,.,.,12,TRBJ2-2,TRBV7-3
TGTGCCAGCACTGAACCGGGACAGGGCTACAATGAGCAGTTCTTC,CASTEPGQGYNEQFF,.,TRBD1,15,TRBJ2-1,TRBV28
TGTGCCAGCAGCCCAGAGGCTGGCAATCAGCCCCAGCATTTT,CASSPEAGNQPQHF,.,.,14,TRBJ1-5,TRBV27
TGTGCCAGCAGGGTGGGACTAGCATCGGATACGCAGTATTTT,CASRVGLASDTQYF,.,TRBD2,14,TRBJ2-3,TRBV6-6
TGTGCCAGCAAGACAGGGCCCTCCTCTGGAAACACCATATATTTT,CASKTGPSSGNTIYF,once,TRBD1,15,TRBJ1-3,TRBV6-5
TGTTCCAGCAGTCCTCCGGGGAGGTCGGTGTATTTT,CSSSPPGRSVYF,.,.,12,TRBJ2-3,TRBV7-9
TGTGCCAGCTTGGACAGGGTGAACACTGAAGCTTTCTTT,CASLDRVNTEAFF,.,TRBD1,13,TRBJ1-1,TRBV27
TGTGCCAGCAGGTTGGGACTAGCGAATGAGCAGTTCTTC,CASRLGLANEQFF,.,TRBD2,13,TRBJ2-1,TRBV2
TGTGCCAGCAGCCGAGGTGGTGATGCGGGGGGGCCGAATGAGCAGTTCTTC,CASSRGGDAGGPNEQFF,.,TRBD2,17,TRBJ2-1,TRBV9
TGTGCCAGTAGTATGAACCAGGGAGGTGAGCAGTTCTTC,CASSMNQGGEQFF,.,.,13,TRBJ2-1,TRBV19
TGTGCCAGCAGTGACGGGGGGGCCGGGGAGCTGTTTTTT,CASSDGGAGELFF,few,TRBD2,13,TRBJ2-2,TRBV6-4
TGTGCCAGCAGCTTATTCGGAGGGCTTAATGAGCAGTTCTTC,CASSLFGGLNEQFF,few,.,14,TRBJ2-1,TRBV7-9
TGTGCCAGCCCGGGGGGGCCGATATACATTCAGTACTTC,CASPGGPIYIQYF,.,TRBD2,13,TRBJ2-4,TRBV28
TGTGCCAGCAGTGACTCTGGGGGGAATTCACCCCTCCACTTT,CASSDSGGNSPLHF,.,.,14,TRBJ1-6,TRBV6-4
TGTGCCAGCAGCTTTTCTGGGGAGGGCGATGAGCAGTTCTTC,CASSFSGEGDEQFF,.,TRBD2,14,TRBJ2-1,TRBV7-9
TGTGCCAGCAGCCAAGATCAGGGGGCGCGGGCCTATGGCTACACCTTC,CASSQDQGARAYGYTF,.,TRBD1,16,TRBJ1-2,TRBV4-2
TGTGCCAGCAGCTCCAGGGGAAGGACAAACGGCTACACCTTC,CASSSRGRTNGYTF,.,.,14,TRBJ1-2,TRBV11-2
TGTGCCAGCAGCTTTCCCTATAAAGCCACAGGGGGGCAAACCCACGAGCAGTACTTC,CASSFPYKATGGQTHEQYF,.,TRBD1,19,TRBJ2-7,TRBV11-2
TGCGCCAGCAGCTTCCGGACTAGCGTAAAAGATACGCAGTATTTT,CASSFRTSVKDTQYF,.,TRBD2,15,TRBJ2-3,TRBV5-1
TGTGCCAGCAGCATTAATACTAATAGTGAGCAGTTCTTC,CASSINTNSEQFF,.,.,13,TRBJ2-1,TRBV5-4
TGTGCCAGCAGTCTTCGGGGGGGCACAGATACGCAGTATTTT,CASSLRGGTDTQYF,.,TRBD2,14,TRBJ2-3,TRBV6-4
TGTGCCAGCAGCTTATTCCCCCAGGGTTCCGGGGAGCTGTTTTTT,CASSLFPQGSGELFF,.,.,15,TRBJ2-2,TRBV7-9
TGTGCCAGCAGCGTCCCAGGGGGCGTGGAGCTGTTTTTT,CASSVPGGVELFF,.,TRBD1,13,TRBJ2-2,TRBV9
TGCAGCGTTTCTGGGGGCAGGTCAGATACGCAGTATTTT,CSVSGGRSDTQYF,.,.,13,TRBJ2-3,TRBV29-1
TGTGCCAGCAGCTTAGTAGCGGGGGGCCTTTCCTACAATGAGCAGTTCTTC,CASSLVAGGLSYNEQFF,.,TRBD2,17,TRBJ2-1,TRBV7-8
TGTGCCAGCAGCACGCAGGACTGGAACTCCTACAATGAGCAGTTCTTC,CASSTQDWNSYNEQFF,.,.,16,TRBJ2-1,TRBV7-6
TGTGCCAGCACCGTCGCGAAAGTCGGTTTTTACGAGCAGTACTTC,CASTVAKVGFYEQYF,.,.,15,TRBJ2-7,TRBV7-9
TGTGCCAGCTCACCAGCGGGGGACGAGCAGTACTTC,CASSPAGDEQYF,few,TRBD2,12,TRBJ2-7,TRBV18
TGTGCCAGCTCGAGGGATTACACGAATTCACCCCTCCACTTT,CASSRDYTNSPLHF,.,.,14,TRBJ1-6,TRBV7-6